The table lists the clone carrying this TCR beta chain with a count of one. These data are taken from a study of blood T cell repertoires in COVID-19. Study summary: Samples taken during acute and convalescent COVID-19 were collected in the United States, Italy and Spain. PBMCs, B-cell-depleted T cells, or T cells were the source of the cDNA or gDNA that made up the material.

In germline, CDR1 is SGDLS, CDR2 YYNGEE. Trimming removed 5 bases from V and 7 bases from J; junction bases left unmatched: 7. CDR3 size: 14 residues. Clones were read by immunoSEQ multiplex PCR, and TCRdb kept only the in-frame ones, dropping some. This table has about 27,000 clones, under 90% appearing once. Sequencing was performed on peripheral blood. The TCR comes from an elderly woman with acute or convalescent COVID-19. The rearrangement uses TRBV9 and TRBJ2-1; 9 positions agree with TRBD2. CDR3: CASRRSSGVNEQFF. The CDR3 DNA reads as TGTGCCAGCAGGCGGTCTAGCGGGGTGAATGAGCAGTTCTTC.